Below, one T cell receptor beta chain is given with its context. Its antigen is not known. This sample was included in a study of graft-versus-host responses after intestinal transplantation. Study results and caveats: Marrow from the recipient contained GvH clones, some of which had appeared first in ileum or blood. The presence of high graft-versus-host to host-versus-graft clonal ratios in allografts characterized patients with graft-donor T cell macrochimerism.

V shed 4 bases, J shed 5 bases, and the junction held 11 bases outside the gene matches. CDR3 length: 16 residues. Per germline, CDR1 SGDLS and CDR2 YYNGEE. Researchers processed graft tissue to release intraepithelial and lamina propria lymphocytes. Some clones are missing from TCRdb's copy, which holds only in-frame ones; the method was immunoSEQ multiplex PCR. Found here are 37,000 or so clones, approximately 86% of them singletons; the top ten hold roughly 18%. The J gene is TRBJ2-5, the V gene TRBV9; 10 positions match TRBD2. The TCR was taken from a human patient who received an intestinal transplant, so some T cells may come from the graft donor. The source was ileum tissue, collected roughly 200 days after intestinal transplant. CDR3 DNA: TGTGCCAGCAGCCCAACGGAACTAGCGGGAATGGAGACCCAGTACTTC. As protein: CASSPTELAGMETQYF. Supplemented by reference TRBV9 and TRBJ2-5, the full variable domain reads DSGVTQTPKHLITATGQRVTLRCSPRSGDLSVYWYQQSLDQGLQFLIQYYNGEERAKGNILERFSAQQFPDLHSELNLSSLELGDSALYFCASSPTELAGMETQYFGPGTRLLVL.